This TCR beta chain originates from a study of cytotoxic CD8 clonotypes in ibrutinib-treated CLL. Whole-study results and caveats: Private clonotypes, not public ones, expanded at ibrutinib response. Clonality, elevated at ibrutinib response, dropped back toward baseline at progression.

CDR3 length: 13 residues. The germline V gene encodes CDR1 SNHLY and CDR2 FYNNEI. Trimming removed 10 bases from V and 4 bases from J; junction bases left unmatched: 9. This clone has more than one count but fewer than ten. Antigen unknown. Investigators sought sequencing depths of between 1 in 200,000 and 1 in 1 million T cells. Some clones are missing from TCRdb's copy, which holds only in-frame ones; the method was immunoSEQ multiplex PCR. The table lists 52,000 or so clones, roughly 83% of them singletons. The material sequenced was PBMCs, taken after 24 months of ibrutinib treatment. The TCR originated in a human donor with chronic lymphocytic leukemia. The chain combines TRBV2 with TRBJ2-7, with TRBD1 matching 8 bases. The CDR3 is CATSPQGEYEQYF. The CDR3 region has the DNA TGTGCCACCTCACCACAGGGGGAATACGAGCAGTACTTC.